The present entry profiles one T cell receptor (beta chain) with its context. As processed by the authors: Amplification of reference gene primers provided the estimated nucleated cell counts. Libraries were prepared by immunoSEQ multiplex PCR; TCRdb keeps only in-frame clonotypes and omits some of them. The DNA gave D and trimming, while V, J and clone size come from that table. The table records a few hundred thousand clones, approximately 90% of them present only once. The sample is drawn from a study of blood T cell repertoires in COVID-19. About the research overall: Researchers got acute and convalescent COVID-19 samples from the United States, Italy and Spain.

Germline values: CDR1 MRHNA, CDR2 SNTAGT. This CDR3 is 12 amino acids long. The receptor was derived from a man younger than 40 with acute or convalescent COVID-19. Sequenced input: peripheral blood. The chain is built from TRBV6-4 and TRBJ1-4; 9 bases are shared with TRBD1. CDR3 coding DNA: TGTTCCCGGGGACAGGGAAAAGAAAAACTGTTTTTT. Amino acid sequence: CSRGQGKEKLFF.